Listed below are T cell receptor beta chains from one sample, sequenced in a study of blood T cells in healthy people across ages. A single record per CDR3 protein comes from TCRdb applying MiXCR to the 5' RACE reads. In the table there are about 720,000 distinct CDR3 sequences, about a fifth of which are singletons. Sequenced material: blood. These TCRs come from a man in his 70s in good health. Each CDR3 is given with its conserved first and last residue. A D gene is named only where the DNA matches it firmly. A row's size may be missing; if present it is once, few, many or a size class.

D gene: TRBD1; clone size: -; V gene: TRBV28; CDR3 length: 15; J gene: TRBJ1-2; CDR3 DNA: TGTGCCGGCAGTTCAGGGACAGGGGGCTTATCTGGCTACACCTTC; CDR3 protein: CAGSSGTGGLSGYTF
D gene: TRBD1; clone size: few; V gene: TRBV20-1; CDR3 length: 13; J gene: TRBJ2-7; CDR3 DNA: TGCAGTGCATGGGACAGGGGGGCCTACGAGCAGTACTTC; CDR3 protein: CSAWDRGAYEQYF
D gene: -; clone size: -; V gene: TRBV18; CDR3 length: 13; J gene: TRBJ2-7; CDR3 DNA: TGTGCCAGCTCACCAAGTGTGGGCTACGAGCAGTACTTT; CDR3 protein: CASSPSVGYEQYF
D gene: TRBD1; clone size: many; V gene: TRBV12-3/TRBV12-4; CDR3 length: 17; J gene: TRBJ2-4; CDR3 DNA: TGTGCCAGCAGTTTAAGGGGTGAGGGGGCACGCAAAAACATTCAGTACTTC; CDR3 protein: CASSLRGEGARKNIQYF
D gene: -; clone size: many; V gene: TRBV7-2; CDR3 length: 13; J gene: TRBJ1-2; CDR3 DNA: TGTGCCAGCAGCTTAGGGTGGGGAAATGGCTACACCTTC; CDR3 protein: CASSLGWGNGYTF
D gene: -; clone size: few; V gene: TRBV14; CDR3 length: 14; J gene: TRBJ1-2; CDR3 DNA: TGTGCCAGCAGCCAAGGCCCGTCGTGGGGTGGCTACACCTTC; CDR3 protein: CASSQGPSWGGYTF
D gene: -; clone size: few; V gene: TRBV20-1; CDR3 length: 11; J gene: TRBJ2-1; CDR3 DNA: TGCAGTGCTAGAGATCCAAATGAGCAGTTCTTC; CDR3 protein: CSARDPNEQFF
D gene: -; clone size: few; V gene: TRBV18; CDR3 length: 15; J gene: TRBJ1-6; CDR3 DNA: TGTGCCAGCTCACCAAGGGCGGAGATAGATTCACCCCTCCACTTT; CDR3 protein: CASSPRAEIDSPLHF
D gene: TRBD2; clone size: few; V gene: TRBV4-3; CDR3 length: 16; J gene: TRBJ2-3; CDR3 DNA: TGCGCCAGCAGCCATTCTAGCGGGAGGGCCACAGATACGCAGTATTTT; CDR3 protein: CASSHSSGRATDTQYF
D gene: -; clone size: few; V gene: TRBV2; CDR3 length: 15; J gene: TRBJ2-1; CDR3 DNA: TGTGCCATCCAAGCCCCCCCTAGCTCCTACAATGAGCAGTTCTTC; CDR3 protein: CAIQAPPSSYNEQFF
D gene: -; clone size: few; V gene: TRBV12-3/TRBV12-4; CDR3 length: 14; J gene: TRBJ1-3; CDR3 DNA: TGTGCCAGCAGCTTCGTTTGGTCTGGAAACACCATATATTTT; CDR3 protein: CASSFVWSGNTIYF
D gene: -; clone size: many; V gene: TRBV10-3; CDR3 length: 15; J gene: TRBJ2-6; CDR3 DNA: TGTGCCATCAGTTCAGGCGACCCTGGGGCCAACGTCCTGACTTTC; CDR3 protein: CAISSGDPGANVLTF
D gene: -; clone size: -; V gene: TRBV7-2; CDR3 length: 13; J gene: TRBJ2-5; CDR3 DNA: TGTGCCAGCAGCTACACGGTGCAAGAGACCCAGTACTTC; CDR3 protein: CASSYTVQETQYF
D gene: -; clone size: -; V gene: TRBV5-1; CDR3 length: 12; J gene: TRBJ2-1; CDR3 DNA: TGCGCCAGCAGCTTTCTCGTCGGTGAGCAGTTCTTC; CDR3 protein: CASSFLVGEQFF
D gene: -; clone size: -; V gene: TRBV29-1; CDR3 length: 12; J gene: TRBJ1-1; CDR3 DNA: TGCAGCGTTGGGGTTCCCGGGACTAAGGCTTTCTTT; CDR3 protein: CSVGVPGTKAFF
D gene: -; clone size: -; V gene: TRBV4-3; CDR3 length: 16; J gene: TRBJ1-6; CDR3 DNA: TGCGCCAGCAGCCAGGGGGGGGTTCACTATAATTCACCCCTCCACTTT; CDR3 protein: CASSQGGVHYNSPLHF
D gene: TRBD2; clone size: many; V gene: TRBV18; CDR3 length: 15; J gene: TRBJ2-1; CDR3 DNA: TGTGCCAGCTCACCATCTAGCGGCTTCTACAATGAGCAGTTCTTC; CDR3 protein: CASSPSSGFYNEQFF
D gene: TRBD1; clone size: few; V gene: TRBV7-8; CDR3 length: 14; J gene: TRBJ1-1; CDR3 DNA: TGTGCCAGCAGCTTAAGGGGGCGCATCACTGAAGCTTTCTTT; CDR3 protein: CASSLRGRITEAFF
D gene: -; clone size: -; V gene: TRBV28; CDR3 length: 15; J gene: TRBJ1-2; CDR3 DNA: TGTGCCAGCAGTTTAGTCGGCAGTGGAAACTATGGCTACACCTTC; CDR3 protein: CASSLVGSGNYGYTF
D gene: -; clone size: few; V gene: TRBV29-1; CDR3 length: 11; J gene: TRBJ2-5; CDR3 DNA: TGCAGCGTCCGACCAAGGGAGACCCAGTACTTC; CDR3 protein: CSVRPRETQYF
D gene: -; clone size: few; V gene: TRBV3-1; CDR3 length: 14; J gene: TRBJ2-1; CDR3 DNA: TGTGCCAGCAGCCAGGTCGGACTTTCCTACGAGCAGCACTTC; CDR3 protein: CASSQVGLSYEQHF
D gene: TRBD1; clone size: few; V gene: TRBV15; CDR3 length: 14; J gene: TRBJ1-4; CDR3 DNA: TGTGCCACCAGCAGGGACAGGGGGGGCGAAAAACTGTTTTTT; CDR3 protein: CATSRDRGGEKLFF
D gene: TRBD2; clone size: many; V gene: TRBV12-3/TRBV12-4; CDR3 length: 15; J gene: TRBJ2-1; CDR3 DNA: TGTGCCAGCAGTTCTCATAGCGGGATAGGGGGTGAGCAGTTCTTC; CDR3 protein: CASSSHSGIGGEQFF
D gene: TRBD2; clone size: few; V gene: TRBV7-9; CDR3 length: 15; J gene: TRBJ2-5; CDR3 DNA: TGTGCCAGCAGCTTAGGGCGGGGGATCCAAGAGACCCAGTACTTC; CDR3 protein: CASSLGRGIQETQYF
D gene: -; clone size: few; V gene: TRBV7-2; CDR3 length: 15; J gene: TRBJ2-3; CDR3 DNA: TGTGCCAGCAGCCTAAACCCTACCTACACAGATACGCAGTATTTT; CDR3 protein: CASSLNPTYTDTQYF
D gene: TRBD2; clone size: few; V gene: TRBV7-2; CDR3 length: 14; J gene: TRBJ2-5; CDR3 DNA: TGTGCCGGCAGCCTCCGACTAGCCCAAGAGACCCAGTACTTC; CDR3 protein: CAGSLRLAQETQYF